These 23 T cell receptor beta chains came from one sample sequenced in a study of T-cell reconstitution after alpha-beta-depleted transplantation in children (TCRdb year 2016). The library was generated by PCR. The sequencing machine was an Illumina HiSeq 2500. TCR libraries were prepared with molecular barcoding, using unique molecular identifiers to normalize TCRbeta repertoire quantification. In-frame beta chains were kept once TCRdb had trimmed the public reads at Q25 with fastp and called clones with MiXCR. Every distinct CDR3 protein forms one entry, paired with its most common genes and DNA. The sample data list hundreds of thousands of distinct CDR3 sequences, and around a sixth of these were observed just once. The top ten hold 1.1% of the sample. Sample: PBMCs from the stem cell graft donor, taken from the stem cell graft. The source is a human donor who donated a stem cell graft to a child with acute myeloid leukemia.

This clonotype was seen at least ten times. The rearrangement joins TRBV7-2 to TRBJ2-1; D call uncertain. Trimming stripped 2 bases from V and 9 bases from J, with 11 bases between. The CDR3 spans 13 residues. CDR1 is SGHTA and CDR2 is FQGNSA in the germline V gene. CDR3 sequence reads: CASSLSPYGEQFF. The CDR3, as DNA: TGTGCCAGCAGCTTATCCCCCTATGGTGAGCAGTTCTTC.

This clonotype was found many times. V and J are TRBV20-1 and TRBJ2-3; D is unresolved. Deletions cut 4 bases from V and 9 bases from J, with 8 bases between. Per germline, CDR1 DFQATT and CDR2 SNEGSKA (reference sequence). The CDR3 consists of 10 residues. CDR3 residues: CSATSQTQYF. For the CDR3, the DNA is TGCAGTGCTACTAGTCAGACGCAGTATTTT.

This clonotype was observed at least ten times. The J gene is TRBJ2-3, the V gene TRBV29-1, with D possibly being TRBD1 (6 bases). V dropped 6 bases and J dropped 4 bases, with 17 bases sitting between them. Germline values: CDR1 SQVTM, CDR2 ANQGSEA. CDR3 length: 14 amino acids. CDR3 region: CSVRGKGGADTQYF. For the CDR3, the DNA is TGCAGCGTCCGTGGAAAAGGGGGAGCAGATACGCAGTATTTT.

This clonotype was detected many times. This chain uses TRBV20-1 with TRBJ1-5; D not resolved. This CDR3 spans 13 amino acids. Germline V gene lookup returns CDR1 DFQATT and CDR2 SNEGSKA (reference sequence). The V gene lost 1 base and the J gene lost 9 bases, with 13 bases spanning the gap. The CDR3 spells CSARGAGLGPQHF. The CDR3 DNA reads TGCAGTGCTAGAGGAGCAGGCCTAGGGCCCCAGCATTTT.

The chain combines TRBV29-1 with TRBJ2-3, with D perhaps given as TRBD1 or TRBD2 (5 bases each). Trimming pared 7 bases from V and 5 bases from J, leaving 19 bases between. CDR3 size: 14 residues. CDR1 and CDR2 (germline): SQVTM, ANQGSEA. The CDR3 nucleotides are TGCAGCGGGGGGAGAGCACAGATGATAGATACGCAGTATTTT. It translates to CSGGRAQMIDTQYF.

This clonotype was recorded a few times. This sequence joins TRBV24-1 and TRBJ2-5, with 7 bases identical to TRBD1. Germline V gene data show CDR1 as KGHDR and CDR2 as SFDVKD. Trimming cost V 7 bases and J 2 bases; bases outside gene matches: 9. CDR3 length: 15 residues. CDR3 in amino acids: CATSLTGELQETQYF. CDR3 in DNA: TGTGCCACCAGCCTAACAGGGGAACTACAAGAGACCCAGTACTTC.

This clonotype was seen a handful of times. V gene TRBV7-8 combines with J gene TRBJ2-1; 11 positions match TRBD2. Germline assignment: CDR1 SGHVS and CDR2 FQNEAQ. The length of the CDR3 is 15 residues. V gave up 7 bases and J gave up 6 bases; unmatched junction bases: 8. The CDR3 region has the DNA TGTGCCAGCACCTATAGCGGGGGGGTTGGCAATGAGCAGTTCTTC. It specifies CASTYSGGVGNEQFF. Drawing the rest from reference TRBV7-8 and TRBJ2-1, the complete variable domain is GAGVSQSPRYKVAKRGQDVALRCDPISGHVSLFWYQQALGQGPEFLTYFQNEAQLDKSGLPSDRFFAERPEGSVSTLKIQRTQQEDSAVYLCASTYSGGVGNEQFFGPGTRLTVL.

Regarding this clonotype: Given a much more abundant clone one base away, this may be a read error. This CDR3 is CSIYRDTDAFF. In DNA form, the CDR3 reads TGCAGCATCTACAGGGACACTGACGCTTTCTTT. This chain links TRBV29-1 with TRBJ1-1; D perhaps matches TRBD1 (6 bases). Germline loops: CDR1 SQVTM, CDR2 ANQGSEA. CDR3 length: 11 amino acids.

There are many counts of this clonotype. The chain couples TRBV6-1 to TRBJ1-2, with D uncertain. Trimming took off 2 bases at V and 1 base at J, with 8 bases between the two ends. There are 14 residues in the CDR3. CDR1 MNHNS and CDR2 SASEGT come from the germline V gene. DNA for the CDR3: TGTGCCAGCAGTGAATTTATGTTTAACTATGGCTACACCTTC. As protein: CASSEFMFNYGYTF.

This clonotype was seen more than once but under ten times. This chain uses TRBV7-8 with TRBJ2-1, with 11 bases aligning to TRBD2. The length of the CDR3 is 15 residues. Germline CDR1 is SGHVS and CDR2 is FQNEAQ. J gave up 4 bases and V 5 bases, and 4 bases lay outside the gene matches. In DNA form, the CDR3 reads TGTGCCAGCAGCCGGACTAGCGGGCAGTACAATGAGCAGTTCTTC. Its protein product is CASSRTSGQYNEQFF.

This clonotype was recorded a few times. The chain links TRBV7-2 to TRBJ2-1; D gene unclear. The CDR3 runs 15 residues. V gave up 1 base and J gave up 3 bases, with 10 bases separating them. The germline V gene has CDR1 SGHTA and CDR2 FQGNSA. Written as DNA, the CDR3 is TGTGCCAGCAGCTTAGAAAAGGGCCACTACAATGAGCAGTTCTTC. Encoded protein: CASSLEKGHYNEQFF.

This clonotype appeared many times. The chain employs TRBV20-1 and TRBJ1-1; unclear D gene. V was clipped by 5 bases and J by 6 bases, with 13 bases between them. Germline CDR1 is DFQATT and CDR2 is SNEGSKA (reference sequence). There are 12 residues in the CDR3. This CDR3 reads CSASYFSPEAFF. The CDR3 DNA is TGCAGTGCTTCCTACTTTTCGCCTGAAGCTTTCTTT.

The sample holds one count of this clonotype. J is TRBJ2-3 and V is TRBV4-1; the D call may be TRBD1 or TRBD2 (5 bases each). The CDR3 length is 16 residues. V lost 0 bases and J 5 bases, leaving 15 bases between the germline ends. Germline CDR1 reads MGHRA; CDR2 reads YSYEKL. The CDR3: CASSQDQARAGDTQYF. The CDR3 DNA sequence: TGCGCCAGCAGCCAAGATCAAGCCAGGGCGGGAGATACGCAGTATTTT.

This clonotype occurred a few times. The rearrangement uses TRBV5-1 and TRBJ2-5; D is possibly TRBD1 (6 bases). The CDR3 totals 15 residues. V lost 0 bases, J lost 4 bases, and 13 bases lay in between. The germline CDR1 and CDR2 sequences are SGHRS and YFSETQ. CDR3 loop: CASSLVDSRRETQYF. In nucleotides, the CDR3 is TGCGCCAGCAGCTTGGTGGACAGTAGGCGAGAGACCCAGTACTTC.

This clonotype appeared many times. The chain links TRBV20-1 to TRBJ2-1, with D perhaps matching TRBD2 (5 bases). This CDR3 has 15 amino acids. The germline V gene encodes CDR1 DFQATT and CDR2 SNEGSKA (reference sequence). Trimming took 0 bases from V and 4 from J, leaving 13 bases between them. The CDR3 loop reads CSARDLVAGYNEQFF. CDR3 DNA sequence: TGCAGTGCTAGAGATCTCGTGGCGGGTTACAATGAGCAGTTCTTC.

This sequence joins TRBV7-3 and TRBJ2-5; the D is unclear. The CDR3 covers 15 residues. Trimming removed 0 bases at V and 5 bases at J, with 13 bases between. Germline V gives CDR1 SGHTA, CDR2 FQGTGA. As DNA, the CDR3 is TGTGCCAGCAGCTTAACGGGTAGTCAGCCGGAGACCCAGTACTTC. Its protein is CASSLTGSQPETQYF.

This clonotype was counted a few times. The CDR3 DNA follows: TGTGCCATTCTGGTCCGGGGGACCCATTACAATGAGCAGTTCTTC. This translates into CAILVRGTHYNEQFF. This chain connects TRBV7-8 to TRBJ2-1; D is possibly TRBD2 (6 bases). The CDR3 contains 15 residues. V lost 10 bases to trimming and J lost 4 bases, with 20 bases between them. The germline V gene encodes CDR1 SGHVS and CDR2 FQNEAQ.

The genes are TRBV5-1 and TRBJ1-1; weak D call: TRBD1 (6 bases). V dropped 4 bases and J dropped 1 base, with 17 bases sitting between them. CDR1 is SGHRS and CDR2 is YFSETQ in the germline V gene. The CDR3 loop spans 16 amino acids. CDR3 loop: CASSPFMGGANTEAFF. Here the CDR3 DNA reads TGCGCCAGCAGCCCCTTTATGGGGGGGGCGAACACTGAAGCTTTCTTT.

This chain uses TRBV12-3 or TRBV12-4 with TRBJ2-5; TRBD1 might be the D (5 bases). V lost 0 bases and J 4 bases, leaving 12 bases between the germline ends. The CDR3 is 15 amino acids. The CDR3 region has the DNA TGTGCCAGCAGTTTAGCGCTGGGGCAGGGAGAGACCCAGTACTTC. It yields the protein CASSLALGQGETQYF.

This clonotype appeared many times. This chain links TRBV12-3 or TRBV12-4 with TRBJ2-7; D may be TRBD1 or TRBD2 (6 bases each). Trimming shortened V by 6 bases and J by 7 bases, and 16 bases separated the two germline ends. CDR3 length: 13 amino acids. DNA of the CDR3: TGTGCCAGCAGCGTACCGGGGGCGAGAGAGCAGTACTTC. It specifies CASSVPGAREQYF.

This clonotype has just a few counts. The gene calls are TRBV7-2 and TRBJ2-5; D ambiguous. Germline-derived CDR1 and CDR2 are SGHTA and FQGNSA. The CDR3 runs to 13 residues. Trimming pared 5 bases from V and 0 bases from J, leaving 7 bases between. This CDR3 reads CASSLWNQETQYF. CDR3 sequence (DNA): TGTGCCAGCAGCCTTTGGAACCAAGAGACCCAGTACTTC. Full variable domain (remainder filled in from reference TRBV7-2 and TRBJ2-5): GAGVSQSPSNKVTEKGKDVELRCDPISGHTALYWYRQSLGQGLEFLIYFQGNSAPDKSGLPSDRFSAERTGGSVSTLTIQRTQQEDSAVYLCASSLWNQETQYFGPGTRLLVL.

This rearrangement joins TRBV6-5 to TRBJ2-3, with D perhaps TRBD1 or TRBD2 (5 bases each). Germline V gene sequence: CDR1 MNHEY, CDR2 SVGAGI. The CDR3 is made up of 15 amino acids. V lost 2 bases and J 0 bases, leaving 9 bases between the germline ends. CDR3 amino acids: CASSYGTGSTDTQYF. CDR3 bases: TGTGCCAGCAGTTACGGGACGGGGAGCACAGATACGCAGTATTTT.

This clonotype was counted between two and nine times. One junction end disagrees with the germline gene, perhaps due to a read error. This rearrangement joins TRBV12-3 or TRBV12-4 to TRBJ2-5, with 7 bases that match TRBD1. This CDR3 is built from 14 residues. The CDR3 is CASTLQGYRETQYF. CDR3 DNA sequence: TGTGCCAGCACTTTACAGGGGTATAGAGAGACCCAGTACTTC.